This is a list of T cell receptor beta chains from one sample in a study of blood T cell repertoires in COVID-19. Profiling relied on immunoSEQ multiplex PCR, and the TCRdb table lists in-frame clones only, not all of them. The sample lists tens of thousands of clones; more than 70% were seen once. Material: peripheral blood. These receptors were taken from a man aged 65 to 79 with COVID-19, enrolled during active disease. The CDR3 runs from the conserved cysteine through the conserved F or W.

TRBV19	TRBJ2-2	CASIQWEEDTGELFF
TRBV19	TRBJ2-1	CASTGGLAGGRDNEQFF
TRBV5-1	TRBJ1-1	CASSLDTGSVEAFF
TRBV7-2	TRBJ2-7	CASSPRTSGGPFYEQYF
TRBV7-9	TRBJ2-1	CASSGTSGFSLSEQFF
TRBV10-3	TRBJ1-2	CAIMGRMNGYTF
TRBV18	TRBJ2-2	CASSPLSDITNTGELFF
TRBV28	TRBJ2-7	CASSSPGQSVEQYF
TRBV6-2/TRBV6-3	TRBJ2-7	CASRPSGSYEQYF
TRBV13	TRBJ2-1	CASSPFMERYNEQFF
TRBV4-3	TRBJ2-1	CASSQVHLAGGPVEQFF
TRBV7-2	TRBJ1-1	CASSAGGPGTSAFF
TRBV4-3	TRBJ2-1	CASSQDTPGLAGYNEQFF
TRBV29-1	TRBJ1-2	CSVEGPGYTF
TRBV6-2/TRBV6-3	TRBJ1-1	CASSYEGRTEAFF
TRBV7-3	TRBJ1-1	CASSFRQGNTEAFF